These T cell receptor beta chains were read from a single sample in a study of blood T cell repertoires in COVID-19. Repertoires were generated with immunoSEQ multiplex PCR, while TCRdb's copy carries only in-frame clones and drops some. The table includes 130,000 or so clones, roughly 86% detected once. The sequencing sample was made of peripheral blood. The receptors here all came from a woman in her 70s with COVID-19, enrolled during active disease. The CDR3 runs from the conserved cysteine through the conserved F or W. Clone size is given for some rows only: seen once, a few or many times, or a class if the clone is expanded.

v_call	clone_size	j_call	cdr3_aa
TRBV6-5	-	TRBJ2-7	CASSYRAGRGYEQYF
TRBV7-2	-	TRBJ2-1	CASSSSTSGSYNEQFF
TRBV11-2	-	TRBJ2-5	CASSLDQRGGRETQYF
TRBV7-7	once	TRBJ2-1	CASSLSNYNEQFF
TRBV11-2	-	TRBJ2-1	CASSPLPGQGYEQFF
TRBV28	-	TRBJ1-2	CASSLGGGHYGYTF
TRBV7-2	-	TRBJ1-2	CASSLDGTGYDYGYTF
TRBV5-5	-	TRBJ2-2	CASSFLHSTGELFF
TRBV18	-	TRBJ1-1	CASSPKGATEAFF
TRBV7-9	-	TRBJ1-4	CASSFTGAPNEKLFF
TRBV9	-	TRBJ1-6	CASSTMTGGNSPLHF
TRBV28	-	TRBJ1-5	CASSLLTKGQPQHF
TRBV30	-	TRBJ2-2	CAWRRGGTGELFF
TRBV28	-	TRBJ2-1	CASIRDRDTYNEQFF
TRBV10-1	-	TRBJ1-3	CASSDRTGSGNTIYF
TRBV5-6	-	TRBJ1-3	CASSFGVSGNTIYF
TRBV5-4	-	TRBJ2-7	CASSRYINTYEQYF
TRBV7-9	-	TRBJ1-5	CASSPSGTLRLDF
TRBV28	-	TRBJ1-1	CASSLGRGQIMNTEAFF
TRBV5-5	-	TRBJ1-4	CASSLGWEVEKLFF
TRBV4-1	-	TRBJ1-5	CASSHRPGTDPDQPQHF
TRBV6-6	-	TRBJ1-6	CASSPPGDRDSPLHF
TRBV9	-	TRBJ2-7	CASSVSGTGLGEQYF
TRBV5-1	once	TRBJ1-4	CASSLERPNEKLFF
TRBV29-1	-	TRBJ2-1	CSVAESGTGLLGEGEQFF
TRBV18	-	TRBJ1-1	CASSLTGTGGGGLNTEAFF
TRBV19	-	TRBJ1-5	CASSIRENQPQHF
TRBV2	-	TRBJ1-4	CASRRDYLNEKLFF
TRBV19	once	TRBJ2-5	CASSIGRVQETQYF
TRBV25-1	once	TRBJ1-1	CASSNSGLNTEAFF
TRBV15	once	TRBJ2-5	CATSSQYQETQYF
TRBV5-1	-	TRBJ2-2	CASSSPVLGELFF
TRBV4-1	-	TRBJ2-5	CASSRPGSRGETQYF
TRBV28	-	TRBJ2-7	CASSLSGGSYEQYF
TRBV3-1/TRBV3-2	-	TRBJ2-1	CASSQELAGITYNEQFF
TRBV4-2	-	TRBJ1-6	CASSQDWRALDSPLHF
TRBV9	-	TRBJ2-1	CASSVERASGGWMNEQFF
TRBV9	few	TRBJ1-1	CASSVLPGNTEAFF
TRBV9	-	TRBJ1-4	CASSQFGGSDEKLFF
TRBV5-6	-	TRBJ2-5	CASSSFEVGTQYF
TRBV5-1	-	TRBJ1-1	CASSLARGARTEAFF
TRBV5-1	-	TRBJ1-1	CASSLQGRGTEAFF
TRBV5-6	-	TRBJ1-2	CASSLAETGPYGYTF
TRBV6-5	-	TRBJ2-4	CASRGGTLAKNIQYF
TRBV9	-	TRBJ2-2	CASSTSTSGGNTGELFF
TRBV5-1	-	TRBJ1-4	CASSHGRLGEFGEKLFF
TRBV19	-	TRBJ1-1	CASSMVGPTEAFF
TRBV2	once	TRBJ2-2	CARRGGGGLANTGELFF
TRBV5-1	-	TRBJ2-7	CASSAGTVNFHYEQYF
TRBV5-1	-	TRBJ1-3	CASNADSGNTIYF
TRBV4-1	-	TRBJ2-5	CASSQAWTSGQYF
TRBV28	few	TRBJ2-1	CASSSSRPEQFF
TRBV28	-	TRBJ2-7	CASRAPGHPYEQYF
TRBV3-1/TRBV3-2	-	TRBJ2-7	CASSQDHRGDYEQYF
TRBV10-3	-	TRBJ1-1	CAISRQAGDTEAFF
TRBV12-5	once	TRBJ1-2	CASGLVGSGNYGYTF
TRBV30	-	TRBJ2-1	CAWRDLAGGINEQFF